This TCR beta chain was retrieved from a study of PD-1 blockade in classical Hodgkin lymphoma. Notes on the study in general: Exclusion applied to patients who initiated nivolumab less than 1 year following ASCT.

V dropped 11 bases and J dropped 3 bases, with 14 bases sitting between them. CDR1 MNHEY and CDR2 SVGAGI come from the germline V gene. The CDR3 totals 13 residues. This clone was counted between two and nine times. What it recognizes is unknown. Profiling relied on immunoSEQ multiplex PCR, and the TCRdb table lists in-frame clones only, not all of them. The data show over 80,000 clones, with 92% seen just once and 2.8% held by the top ten. All trial patients relapsed after autologous stem cell transplantation. Sequenced material: peripheral blood mononuclear cells (PBMCs), taken at baseline. This chain uses TRBV6-5 with TRBJ1-5; unclear D gene. The clonotype was recovered from a human donor with classical Hodgkin lymphoma. CDR3 sequence: CAAGPDSNQPQHF. In DNA, the CDR3 is TGTGCCGCTGGGCCAGATTCCAATCAGCCCCAGCATTTT.